The 4 T cell receptor beta chains below all came from one sample that was sequenced in a study of T-cell reconstitution after alpha-beta-depleted transplantation in children. The TCRbeta library was prepared with unique molecular identifiers. TCRdb reprocessed the PCR reads via MiXCR and lists one record per CDR3 protein. The table shows around 240,000 distinct CDR3 sequences, with 6.5% to 10% occurring only once. The specimen comprised PBMCs, mostly from graft donor cells, sampled 180 days after TCRalphabeta/CD19-depleted stem cell transplant. The receptors were gathered from a male patient younger than 18 who had a stem cell transplant for acute lymphoblastic leukemia, so the T cells may come from the graft donor.

This clonotype was observed at least ten times. This rearrangement joins TRBV18 to TRBJ1-1, with TRBD1 as a possible D gene (6 bases). Germline V CDR1 and CDR2: KGHSH, LQKENI. The CDR3 consists of 15 residues. V lost 0 bases, J lost 1 base, and 9 bases lay in between. In nucleotides, the CDR3 is TGTGCCAGCTCACCACCAGACAGGCGGAACACTGAAGCTTTCTTT. Translation gives CASSPPDRRNTEAFF.

This clonotype was observed at least ten times. The V and J genes are TRBV29-1 and TRBJ2-1, with 11 bases aligning to TRBD2. The CDR3 contains 14 residues. Germline lookup yields CDR1 SQVTM and CDR2 ANQGSEA. Germline trimming cut 7 bases from V and 9 bases from J; bases unmatched to any gene: 11. The CDR3 bases are TGCAGCGCTTTAGCGGGGGGGCCGCCGGTTGAGCAGTTCTTC. This translates into CSALAGGPPVEQFF.

This clonotype was observed at least ten times. The gene calls are TRBV6-5 and TRBJ2-1, with 8 bases matching TRBD2. The germline V gene has CDR1 MNHEY and CDR2 SVGAGI. V lost 4 bases, J lost 1 base, and 6 bases stayed unmatched. CDR3 size: 16 residues. In DNA form, the CDR3 reads TGTGCCAGCAGTTTGAGCGGGAGTGGATCCTACAATGAGCAGTTCTTC. It encodes CASSLSGSGSYNEQFF.

There are many counts of this clonotype. The rearrangement joins TRBV11-2 to TRBJ2-1, with 16 nucleotides matching TRBD2. J gave up 8 bases and V 1 base, and 2 bases lay outside the gene matches. This CDR3 region has 16 residues. Per the germline V gene, CDR1 is SGHAT and CDR2 is FQNNGV. Here the CDR3 DNA reads TGTGCCAGCAGCTTAGGGGGACTAGCGGGAGGGGATGAGCAGTTCTTC. Protein sequence: CASSLGGLAGGDEQFF.